One sample yielded the 13 T cell receptor beta chains listed below, sequenced in a study of technical replicates of blood from several donors. Produced via immunoSEQ multiplex PCR; TCRdb's table is partial and in-frame only. The sample consists of around 16,000 clones, approximately 80% of them appearing once. Input material: PBMCs. The receptors were sampled from a human donor in good health.

V gene TRBV6-1 combines with J gene TRBJ2-7; 10 positions agree with TRBD1. V lost 7 bases, J lost 4 bases, and 7 bases stayed unmatched. This CDR3 comprises 14 residues. CDR1 is MNHNS and CDR2 is SASEGT in the germline V gene. CDR3 residues: CASIRDRGPYEQYF. The CDR3 bases are TGTGCCAGCATTCGGGACAGGGGACCATACGAGCAGTACTTC.

The rearrangement joins TRBV7-9 to TRBJ2-7; a weak D match, TRBD1 (5 bases). The V and J ends lost 3 bases and 5 bases respectively, with 17 bases between them. The CDR3 has 15 amino acids. Per the germline V gene, CDR1 is SEHNR and CDR2 is FQNEAQ (reference sequence). The CDR3 is CASSLSGLRGDEQYF. Here the CDR3 DNA reads TGTGCCAGCAGCTTGTCGGGCTTAAGGGGCGACGAGCAGTACTTC.

The rearrangement joins TRBV7-9 to TRBJ2-1; 8 positions match TRBD2. With V trimmed by 4 bases and J by 8 bases, 19 bases remained unmatched. The CDR3 is made up of 18 amino acids. Per the germline V gene, CDR1 is SEHNR and CDR2 is FQNEAQ (reference sequence). In DNA, the CDR3 is TGTGCCAGCAGCTCCACCCGCCCCCTCCCAGCGGGAGTGGATGAGCAGTTCTTC. Its protein is CASSSTRPLPAGVDEQFF. Together with reference TRBV7-9 and TRBJ2-1, the CDR3 gives the full variable domain: DTGVSQNPRHKITKRGQNVTFRCDPISEHNRLYWYRQTLGQGPEFLTYFQNEAQLEKSRLLSDRFSAERPKGSFSTLEIQRTEQGDSAMYLCASSSTRPLPAGVDEQFFGPGTRLTVL.

The chain combines TRBV7-9 with TRBJ1-1; 7 nucleotides line up with TRBD1. Germline V lookup: CDR1 SEHNR, CDR2 FQNEAQ (reference sequence). V dropped 5 bases and J dropped 6; count of bases not matched to a gene: 9. This CDR3 contains 14 residues. This CDR3 reads CASSLQTGLSEAFF. DNA of the CDR3: TGTGCCAGCAGCCTACAGACAGGGTTGTCTGAAGCTTTCTTT.

As for this clone: At the DNA level, this CDR3 is encoded by other sequences in the same sample as well. This chain uses TRBV7-6 with TRBJ2-3; 7 bases align to TRBD2. Germline CDR1 is SGHVS and CDR2 is FNYEAQ. V was pared by 1 base and J by 1 base, with 2 bases of the junction left unmatched. CDR3 length equals 15 residues. In DNA form, the CDR3 reads TGTGCCAGCAGCTTAGGGCTAGCGGGCACAGATACGCAGTATTTT. Its protein is CASSLGLAGTDTQYF. The complete variable domain, with remaining parts taken from reference TRBV7-6 and TRBJ2-3, reads GAGVSQSPRYKVTKRGQDVALRCDPISGHVSLYWYRQALGQGPEFLTYFNYEAQQDKSGLPNDRFSAERPEGSISTLTIQRTEQRDSAMYRCASSLGLAGTDTQYFGPGTRLTVL.

This chain links TRBV6-6 with TRBJ2-7; tentatively, D is TRBD2 (6 bases). The CDR3 has 14 residues. Germline V gives CDR1 MNHNY, CDR2 SVGAGI (reference sequence). The V end lost 5 bases, the J end lost 4 bases, and 15 bases lay between the germline ends. CDR3 protein: CASSPGSDPYEQYF. The CDR3 DNA reads TGTGCCAGCAGTCCCGGGAGCGACCCGTACGAGCAGTACTTC.

This clone was picked up one time. The V gene is TRBV10-2, the J gene TRBJ2-7; TRBD2 aligns across 7 bases. The CDR3 has 14 residues. With 8 bases clipped from V and 5 bases from J, the junction kept 12 bases outside the gene matches. Germline V lookup: CDR1 WSHSY, CDR2 SAAADI. The CDR3, as DNA: TGCGCCAGCGGGGGAGGGCAGGGAAGTCACGAGCAGTACTTC. This gives the protein CASGGGQGSHEQYF.

V gene TRBV9 combines with J gene TRBJ2-5; D is perhaps TRBD2 (5 bases). V lost 0 bases and J lost 7, with 13 bases in between. CDR3 length: 14 residues. Germline-derived CDR1 and CDR2 are SGDLS and YYNGEE. CDR3 nucleotides: TGTGCCAGCAGCGTAGTGTCCGCTGAGGGGACCCAGTACTTC. This sequence encodes CASSVVSAEGTQYF.

The CDR3 protein is CASSSTGTSREGQFF. DNA for the CDR3: TGTGCCAGCAGTTCTACCGGGACTAGCAGGGAGGGGCAGTTCTTC. V gene TRBV6-5 combines with J gene TRBJ2-1; 9 bases agree with TRBD2. Germline V lookup: CDR1 MNHEY, CDR2 SVGAGI. The V and J ends lost 4 bases and 12 bases, in that order; junction bases with no gene match: 13. This CDR3 spans 15 amino acids.

The J gene is TRBJ1-4, the V gene TRBV5-1, with 9 bases aligning to TRBD1. CDR1 is SGHRS, CDR2 YFSETQ, per germline. V lost 0 bases, J lost 8 bases, and 5 bases stayed unmatched. This CDR3 contains 15 residues. Here the CDR3 reads CASSLVGQGAEKLFF. As DNA, the CDR3 is TGCGCCAGCAGCTTGGTGGGACAGGGCGCCGAAAAACTGTTTTTT.

J is TRBJ2-7 and V is TRBV27; TRBD1 matches 8 bases. Germline V CDR1 and CDR2: MNHEY, SMNVEV (reference sequence). CDR3 length: 15 amino acids. Trimming removed 1 base from V and 3 bases from J; junction bases left unmatched: 5. The CDR3 nucleotides are TGTGCCAGCAGTTTATTCCAGGGGGCCGTCTACGAGCAGTACTTC. Encoded protein: CASSLFQGAVYEQYF.

The genes are TRBV5-8 and TRBJ2-1, with 9 bases fitting TRBD2. CDR3 length: 14 residues. V shed 4 bases and J 6 bases; nucleotides not matched to a gene: 5. CDR1 is SGHTS, CDR2 YDEGEE, per germline. Here the CDR3 reads CASSRLAAFNEQFF. The CDR3 region has the DNA TGTGCCAGCAGCCGACTAGCGGCTTTCAATGAGCAGTTCTTC.

In this sample, this clone turned up a few times. The CDR3 bases are TGCGCCAGCAGCCAACAACAGGGGTACACTGAAGCTTTCTTT. Translated, it gives CASSQQQGYTEAFF. The chain uses TRBV4-1 and TRBJ1-1; the match to TRBD1 covers 7 bases. This CDR3 is 14 amino acids long. Trimming took 2 bases from V and 3 from J; bases not matched to a gene: 3. CDR1 and CDR2 (germline): MGHRA, YSYEKL.